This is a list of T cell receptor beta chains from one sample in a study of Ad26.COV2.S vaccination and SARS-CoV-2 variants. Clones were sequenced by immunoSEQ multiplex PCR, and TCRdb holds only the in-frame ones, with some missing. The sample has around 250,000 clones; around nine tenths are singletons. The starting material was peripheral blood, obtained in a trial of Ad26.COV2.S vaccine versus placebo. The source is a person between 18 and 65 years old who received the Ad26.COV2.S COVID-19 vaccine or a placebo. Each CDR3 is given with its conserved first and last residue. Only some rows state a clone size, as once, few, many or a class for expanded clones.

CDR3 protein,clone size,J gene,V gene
CASRGRNSPLHF,.,TRBJ1-6,TRBV19
CASRIPGVNPAGNTIYF,.,TRBJ1-3,TRBV7-9
CASTIYAGYGYTF,.,TRBJ1-2,TRBV28
CASSYGGVGNTEAFF,.,TRBJ1-1,TRBV6-2/TRBV6-3
CAIGGSDTQYF,.,TRBJ2-3,TRBV10-3
CASSELAGGRTDTQYF,.,TRBJ2-3,TRBV5-1
CASSQGPSSYNEQFF,.,TRBJ2-1,TRBV4-1
CASSLEGTVGNSPLHF,.,TRBJ1-6,TRBV7-6
CASSEDGRANSPLHF,once,TRBJ1-6,TRBV6-1
CASSGPGQNTGELFF,.,TRBJ2-2,TRBV19
CASSPNTGELFF,once,TRBJ2-2,TRBV12-3/TRBV12-4
CASSALSGGPFSTDTQYF,.,TRBJ2-3,TRBV9
CATSDLQSPAGGRTDTQYF,.,TRBJ2-3,TRBV24-1
CASSLASLNTEAFF,.,TRBJ1-1,TRBV5-1
CASSGLNTGELFF,.,TRBJ2-2,TRBV19
CASSPLPYEGEKLFF,.,TRBJ1-4,TRBV7-9
CASSVNVGNEQFF,.,TRBJ2-1,TRBV9
CASSQEYSNQPQHF,.,TRBJ1-5,TRBV4-3
CASSIGGTYEQYF,.,TRBJ2-7,TRBV5-1
CASSLPTFAGGSPSNQPQHF,few,TRBJ1-5,TRBV7-8
CASSTGLNTEAFF,few,TRBJ1-1,TRBV19
CASSDLWNYGNQPQHF,.,TRBJ1-5,TRBV6-1
CATSDRTSGEQFF,.,TRBJ2-1,TRBV24-1
CASSAIGSGAYNEQFF,.,TRBJ2-1,TRBV25-1
CTSSQAGDSTEAFF,.,TRBJ1-1,TRBV1
CASSQTGTSKFF,.,TRBJ2-1,TRBV7-2
CASTFRAPFSGNTIYF,.,TRBJ1-3,TRBV7-8
CASHRQGTNTEAFF,.,TRBJ1-1,TRBV2
CASIGGEDRSYNEQFF,.,TRBJ2-1,TRBV6-6
CASSIKGSNQPQHF,.,TRBJ1-5,TRBV19
CATSQPRGSQGSNQPQHF,.,TRBJ1-5,TRBV24-1
CAISESQRGHNEQFF,.,TRBJ2-1,TRBV10-3
CATSATGSRPQHF,.,TRBJ1-5,TRBV15
CASSQDQGYSNQPQHF,.,TRBJ1-5,TRBV4-1
CASRSSGGNTEAFF,.,TRBJ1-1,TRBV19
CASISEDRKETQYF,.,TRBJ2-5,TRBV7-3
CASSSDRGYGYTF,.,TRBJ1-2,TRBV5-1
CASSLAGGPSTQYF,.,TRBJ2-3,TRBV7-3
CASSLASGGPQPQHF,.,TRBJ1-5,TRBV7-2
CASSSLEVGEQFF,.,TRBJ2-1,TRBV7-3
CASSPPQGGSGELFF,.,TRBJ2-2,TRBV18
CASSMNRDRTGELFF,.,TRBJ2-2,TRBV19
CASSSSGGARNQPQHF,.,TRBJ1-5,TRBV7-9
CASSPPASSYEQYF,.,TRBJ2-7,TRBV18
CASKGNTEAFF,.,TRBJ1-1,TRBV3-1/TRBV3-2
CASSLRDRVETQYF,.,TRBJ2-5,TRBV27
CASSRAGGQNNEQFF,.,TRBJ2-1,TRBV6-4
CASSSTQGSNTEAFF,.,TRBJ1-1,TRBV7-9
CASSRLSGRGGEQFF,once,TRBJ2-1,TRBV7-2
CASSLEQLNTEAFF,.,TRBJ1-1,TRBV11-2
CASSGTGDTEAFF,.,TRBJ1-1,TRBV19